The clone carrying this T cell receptor (beta chain) was counted many times. Sequencing ends 3 residues short of the CDR3 end; the germline J gene provides the rest. These data belong to a study of T cell clonality in common variable immunodeficiency. The junction had 3 bases not matched to a gene; V was cut back by 5 bases and J by 1 base. The CDR3 runs 14 residues. CDR1 KGHDR and CDR2 SFDVKD come from the germline V gene. The data were produced by immunoSEQ multiplex PCR, yet TCRdb's version contains in-frame clones alone and is incomplete. This sample has 50,000 to 70,000 clones, each found more than once.

This chain joins TRBV24-1 and TRBJ2-5; 7 nucleotides align to TRBD1. The clonotype originates from a person aged 18 to 75 in good health. The sample was peripheral blood mononuclear cells. CDR3 residues: CATSVPGGQETQYF. The DNA read from the CDR3 is TGTGCCACCAGTGTACCAGGGGGCCAAGAGACC.